The TCR beta chain described here comes from a study of graft-versus-host responses after intestinal transplantation. As for the study in general: Once they had received anti-thymocyte globulin induction, all recipients took tacrolimus and steroids for approximately 3 years.

The CDR3 loop spans 12 amino acids. Germline CDR1 and CDR2: SGHAT and FQNNGV. V lost 1 base and J 2 bases, leaving 3 bases between the germline ends. TCRdb keeps only in-frame clones here, not all; method: immunoSEQ multiplex PCR. The table includes about 100,000 clones, about 90% detected once. Overall study findings and caveats: The authors found GvH clones in recipient marrow, some appearing first in ileum or blood. Subjects displaying graft-donor T cell macrochimerism possessed elevated graft-versus-host to host-versus-graft clonal ratios inside allografts.

Only a few counts were recorded for this clone. As yet, its antigen is unknown. The material sequenced was unstimulated CD4+ T cells sorted from spleen or lymph node cells, taken before transplant. This clonotype was sampled from a human donor who was the organ donor for an intestinal transplant. The gene calls are TRBV11-2 and TRBJ2-7; D gene uncertain. In DNA, the CDR3 is TGTGCCAGCAGCTTAGCGACCTACGAGCAGTACTTC. Translation: CASSLATYEQYF.